Listed below are T cell receptor beta chains from one sample, sequenced in a study of CD8 T cells in ankylosing spondylitis. One entry per CDR3 protein results from TCRdb running MiXCR on the 5' RACE reads. The sample contains fewer than 400,000 distinct CDR3 sequences, under 15% of which appear only once. The sequencing sample was made of blood, either unsorted or a sorted T cell fraction (not recorded which). These receptors were obtained from a male donor with ankylosing spondylitis or in good health (not recorded which). Each CDR3 is given without its conserved first and last residue. The order of the fields is V gene, CDR3 protein.

TRBV5-1,ASSLVGSNEKLF
TRBV2,ASRSKGNTEAF
TRBV20-1,SAPGQGDSPLH
TRBV5-1,ASSLGQASYNEQF
TRBV5-5,AGSLFFPGVETQY
TRBV7-2,ASSLKLGDEQF
TRBV5-1,ASSLSGGLSYEQY
TRBV20-1,SARPAGGPTGELF
TRBV4-1,ASSQDGSLAGGRNEQF
TRBV10-3,AIRGTSAPDTQY
TRBV29-1,SVEDLGRYTQY
TRBV6-5,ASSSPPKGAYEQY
TRBV7-9,ASRTGTGNTEAF
TRBV12-3/TRBV12-4,ASRPEGAPSVGVYGYT
TRBV6-4,ASSVCLRATLYQPQH
TRBV7-9,ASSSGTGNQPQH
TRBV5-1,ASSSTGYEQY